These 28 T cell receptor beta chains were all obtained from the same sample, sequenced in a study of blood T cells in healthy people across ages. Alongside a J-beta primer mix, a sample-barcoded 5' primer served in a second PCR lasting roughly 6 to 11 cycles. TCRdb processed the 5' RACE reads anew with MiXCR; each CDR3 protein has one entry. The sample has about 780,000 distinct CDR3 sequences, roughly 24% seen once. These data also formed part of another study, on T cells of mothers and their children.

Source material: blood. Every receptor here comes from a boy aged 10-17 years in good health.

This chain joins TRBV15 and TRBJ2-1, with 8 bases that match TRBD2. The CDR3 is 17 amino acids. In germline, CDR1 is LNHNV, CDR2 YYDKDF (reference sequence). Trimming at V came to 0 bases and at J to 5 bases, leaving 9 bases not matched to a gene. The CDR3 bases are TGTGCCACCAGCAGAGATTTGGGGACTAGTGACGACAATGAGCAGTTCTTC. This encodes CATSRDLGTSDDNEQFF.

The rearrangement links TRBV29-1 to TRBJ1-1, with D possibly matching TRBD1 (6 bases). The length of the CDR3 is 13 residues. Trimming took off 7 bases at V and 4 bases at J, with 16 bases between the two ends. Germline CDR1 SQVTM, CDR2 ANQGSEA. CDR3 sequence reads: CSAPKGVGTEAFF. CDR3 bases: TGCAGCGCCCCTAAGGGGGTTGGCACTGAAGCTTTCTTT. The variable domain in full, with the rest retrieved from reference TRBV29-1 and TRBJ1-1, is SAVISQKPSRDICQRGTSLTIQCQVDSQVTMMFWYRQQPGQSLTLIATANQGSEATYESGFVIDKFPISRPNLTFSTLTVSNMSPEDSSIYLCSAPKGVGTEAFFGQGTRLTVV.

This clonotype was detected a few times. The CDR3 bases are TGCAGTGCTAGACCCGGGACTAGCGTTATTAACAATGAGCAGTTCTTC. Translated, it gives CSARPGTSVINNEQFF. The chain uses TRBV20-1 and TRBJ2-5; TRBD2 matches 10 bases. TRBJ2-1 matches the DNA end more closely, so the J call is doubtful. The CDR3 is made up of 16 amino acids. Germline values: CDR1 DFQATT, CDR2 SNEGSKA (reference sequence).

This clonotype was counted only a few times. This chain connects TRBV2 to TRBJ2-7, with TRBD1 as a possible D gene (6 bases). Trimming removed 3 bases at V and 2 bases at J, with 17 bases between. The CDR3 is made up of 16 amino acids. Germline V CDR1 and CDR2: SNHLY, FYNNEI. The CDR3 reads CASSDPPAGVAYEQYF. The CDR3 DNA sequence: TGTGCCAGCAGTGACCCCCCGGCAGGGGTTGCCTACGAGCAGTACTTC.

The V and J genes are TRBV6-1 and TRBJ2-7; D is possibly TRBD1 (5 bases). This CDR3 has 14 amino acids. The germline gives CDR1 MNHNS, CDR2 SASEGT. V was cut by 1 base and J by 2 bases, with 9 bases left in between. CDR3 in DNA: TGTGCCAGCAGTGAAGTACAGGCCGCCTACGAGCAGTACTTC. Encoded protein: CASSEVQAAYEQYF.

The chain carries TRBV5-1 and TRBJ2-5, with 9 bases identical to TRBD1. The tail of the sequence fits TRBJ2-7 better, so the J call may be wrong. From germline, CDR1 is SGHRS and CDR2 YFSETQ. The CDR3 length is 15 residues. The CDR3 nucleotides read TGCGCCAGCAGCGCCGGGACAGGGACGCCCTACGAGCAGTACTTC. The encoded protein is CASSAGTGTPYEQYF.

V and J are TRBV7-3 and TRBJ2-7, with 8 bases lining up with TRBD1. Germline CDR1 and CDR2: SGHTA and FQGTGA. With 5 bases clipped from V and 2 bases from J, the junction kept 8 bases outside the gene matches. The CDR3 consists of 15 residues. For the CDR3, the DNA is TGTGCCAGCAGCCTAGGGACAGGCGCTACCTACGAGCAGTACTTC. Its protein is CASSLGTGATYEQYF.

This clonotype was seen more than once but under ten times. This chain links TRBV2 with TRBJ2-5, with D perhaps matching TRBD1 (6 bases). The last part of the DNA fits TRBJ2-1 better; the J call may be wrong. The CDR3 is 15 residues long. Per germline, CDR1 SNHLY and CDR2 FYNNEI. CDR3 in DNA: TGTGCCAGCAGTGGGGAGACAGGTCCAATGGTGGAGCAGTTCTTC. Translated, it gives CASSGETGPMVEQFF.

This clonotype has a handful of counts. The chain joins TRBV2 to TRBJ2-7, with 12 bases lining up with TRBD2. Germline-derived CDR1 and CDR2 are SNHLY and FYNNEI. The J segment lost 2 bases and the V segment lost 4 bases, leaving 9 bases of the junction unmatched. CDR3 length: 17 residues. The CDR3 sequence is CASSGAGLAGSAYEQYF. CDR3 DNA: TGTGCCAGCAGTGGGGCCGGACTAGCGGGGTCGGCCTACGAGCAGTACTTC.

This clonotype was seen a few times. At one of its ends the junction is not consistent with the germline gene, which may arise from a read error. CDR3 residues: CVSMDSLSYEQYF. The DNA of the CDR3 is TGTGTCAGCATGGACAGCCTCTCCTACGAGCAGTACTTC. This chain connects TRBV2 to TRBJ2-7, with D tentatively TRBD1 (6 bases). CDR3 length: 13 amino acids. Germline-derived CDR1 and CDR2 are SNHLY and FYNNEI.

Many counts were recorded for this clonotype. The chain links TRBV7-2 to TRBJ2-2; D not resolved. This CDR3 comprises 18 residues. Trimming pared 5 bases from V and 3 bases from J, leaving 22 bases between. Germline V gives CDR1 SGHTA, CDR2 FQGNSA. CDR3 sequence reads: CASSVTWAGRLYTGELFF. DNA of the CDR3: TGTGCCAGCAGCGTTACCTGGGCCGGGCGGTTGTACACCGGGGAGCTGTTTTTT.

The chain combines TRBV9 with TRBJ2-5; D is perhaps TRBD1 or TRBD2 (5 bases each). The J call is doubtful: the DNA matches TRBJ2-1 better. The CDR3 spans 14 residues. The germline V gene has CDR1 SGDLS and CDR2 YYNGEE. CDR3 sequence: CASSVSWGFYEQFF. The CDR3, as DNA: TGTGCCAGCAGCGTTTCCTGGGGGTTTTATGAGCAGTTCTTC.

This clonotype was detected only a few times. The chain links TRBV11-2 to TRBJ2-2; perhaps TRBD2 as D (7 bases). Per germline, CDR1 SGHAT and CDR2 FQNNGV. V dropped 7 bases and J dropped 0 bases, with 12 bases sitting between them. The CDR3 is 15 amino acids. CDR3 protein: CASNRGGANTGELFF. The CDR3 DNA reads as TGTGCCAGCAACCGCGGGGGCGCGAACACCGGGGAGCTGTTTTTT.

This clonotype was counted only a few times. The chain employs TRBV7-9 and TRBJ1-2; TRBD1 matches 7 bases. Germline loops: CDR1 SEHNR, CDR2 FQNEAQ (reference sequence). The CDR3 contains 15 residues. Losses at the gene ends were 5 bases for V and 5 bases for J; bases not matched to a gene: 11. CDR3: CASSAGTASQYGYTF. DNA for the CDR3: TGTGCCAGCAGCGCAGGGACAGCCTCGCAGTATGGCTACACCTTC.

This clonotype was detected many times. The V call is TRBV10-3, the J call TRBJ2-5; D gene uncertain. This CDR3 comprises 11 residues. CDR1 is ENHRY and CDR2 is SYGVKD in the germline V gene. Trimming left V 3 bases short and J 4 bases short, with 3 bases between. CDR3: CAISDRETQYF. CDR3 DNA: TGTGCCATCAGTGATCGAGAGACCCAGTACTTC.

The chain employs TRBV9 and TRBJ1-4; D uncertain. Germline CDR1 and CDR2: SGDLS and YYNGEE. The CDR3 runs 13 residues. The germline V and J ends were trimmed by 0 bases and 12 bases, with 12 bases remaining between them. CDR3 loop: CASSVAPQTELFF. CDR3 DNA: TGTGCCAGCAGCGTAGCCCCACAAACGGAACTGTTTTTT.

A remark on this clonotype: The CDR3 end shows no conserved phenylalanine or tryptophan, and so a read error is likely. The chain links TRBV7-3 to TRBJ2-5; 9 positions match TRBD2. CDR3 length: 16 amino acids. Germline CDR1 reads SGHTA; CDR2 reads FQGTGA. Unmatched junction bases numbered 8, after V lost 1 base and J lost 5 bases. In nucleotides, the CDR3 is TGTGCCAGCAGCTTAAGTGGCGGGGGGGTTTTTGAGACCCAGTACCTC. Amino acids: CASSLSGGGVFETQYL.

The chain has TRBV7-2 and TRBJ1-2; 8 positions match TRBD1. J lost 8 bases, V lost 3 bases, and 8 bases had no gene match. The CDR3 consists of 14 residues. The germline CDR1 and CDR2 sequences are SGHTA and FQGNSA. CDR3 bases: TGTGCCAGCAGCTTTACCGGGCAGGGGGCCGGCTACACCTTC. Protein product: CASSFTGQGAGYTF.

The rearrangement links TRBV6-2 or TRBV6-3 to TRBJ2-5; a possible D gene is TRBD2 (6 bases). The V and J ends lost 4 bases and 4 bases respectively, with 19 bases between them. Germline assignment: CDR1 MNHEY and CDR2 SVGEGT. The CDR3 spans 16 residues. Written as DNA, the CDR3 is TGTGCCAGCAGTTCTCCGGCGAGGGGACTTACAGAGACCCAGTACTTC. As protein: CASSSPARGLTETQYF.

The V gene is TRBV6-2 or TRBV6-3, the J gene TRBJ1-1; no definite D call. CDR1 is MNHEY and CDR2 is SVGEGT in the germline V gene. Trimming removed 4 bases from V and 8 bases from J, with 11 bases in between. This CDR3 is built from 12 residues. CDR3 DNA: TGTGCCAGCAGTTTCGCCAGCTTGGAAGCTTTCTTT. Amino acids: CASSFASLEAFF.

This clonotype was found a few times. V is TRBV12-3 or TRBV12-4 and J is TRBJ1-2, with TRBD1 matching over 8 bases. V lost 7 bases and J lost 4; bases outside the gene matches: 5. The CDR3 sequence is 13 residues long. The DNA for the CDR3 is TGTGCCAGCACTCCCGACAGGGGCTATGGCTACACCTTC. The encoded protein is CASTPDRGYGYTF.

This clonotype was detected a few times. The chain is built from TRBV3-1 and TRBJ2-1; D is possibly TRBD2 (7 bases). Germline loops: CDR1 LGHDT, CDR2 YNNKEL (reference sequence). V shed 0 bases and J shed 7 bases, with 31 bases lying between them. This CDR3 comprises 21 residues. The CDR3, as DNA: TGTGCCAGCAGCCAAGAAAGAGAGGAGGGGGGGTCAGTACAATGGGGGAATGAGCAGTTCTTC. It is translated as CASSQEREEGGSVQWGNEQFF.

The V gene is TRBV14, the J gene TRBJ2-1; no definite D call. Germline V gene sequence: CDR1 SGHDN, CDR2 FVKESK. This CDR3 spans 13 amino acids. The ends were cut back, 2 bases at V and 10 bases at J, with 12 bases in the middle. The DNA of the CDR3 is TGTGCCAGCAGCCAACCCGACTTTGGGGAGCAGTTCTTC. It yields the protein CASSQPDFGEQFF.

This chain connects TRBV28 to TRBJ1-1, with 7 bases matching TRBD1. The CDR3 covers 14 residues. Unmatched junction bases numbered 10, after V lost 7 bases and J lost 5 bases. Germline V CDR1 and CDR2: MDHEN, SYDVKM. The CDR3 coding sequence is TGTGCCAGCAAGGGGGCTTTCCGACGAACTGAAGCTTTCTTT. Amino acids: CASKGAFRRTEAFF.

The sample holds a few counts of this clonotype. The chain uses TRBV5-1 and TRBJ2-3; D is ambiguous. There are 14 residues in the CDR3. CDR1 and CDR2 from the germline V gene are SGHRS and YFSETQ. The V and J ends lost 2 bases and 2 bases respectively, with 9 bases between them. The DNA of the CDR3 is TGCGCCAGCAGCTTACAGACCATCACAGATACGCAGTATTTT. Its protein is CASSLQTITDTQYF.

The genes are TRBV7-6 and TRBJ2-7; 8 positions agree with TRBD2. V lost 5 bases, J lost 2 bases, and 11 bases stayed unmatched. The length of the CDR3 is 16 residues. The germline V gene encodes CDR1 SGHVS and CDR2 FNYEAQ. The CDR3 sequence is CASSRGAAGAPYEQYF. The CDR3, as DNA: TGTGCCAGCAGCCGCGGGGCAGCGGGGGCACCCTACGAGCAGTACTTC.

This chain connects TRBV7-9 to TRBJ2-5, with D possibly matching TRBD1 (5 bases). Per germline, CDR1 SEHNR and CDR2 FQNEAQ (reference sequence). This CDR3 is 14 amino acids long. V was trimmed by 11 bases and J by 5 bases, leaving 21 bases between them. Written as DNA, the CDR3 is TGTGCCGTGACTTATGGGCAGGGTGTGGAGACCCAGTACTTC. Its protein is CAVTYGQGVETQYF.

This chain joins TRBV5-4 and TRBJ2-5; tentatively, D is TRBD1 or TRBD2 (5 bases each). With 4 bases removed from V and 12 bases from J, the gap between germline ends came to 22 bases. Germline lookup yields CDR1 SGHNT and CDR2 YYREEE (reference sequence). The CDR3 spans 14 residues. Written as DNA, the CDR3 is TGTGCCAGCAGCGAAACCCCCCCGGGGCCAATTGAGTACTTC. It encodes CASSETPPGPIEYF.